A single sample is the source of the 10 T cell receptor beta chains below, sequenced in a study of blood T cell repertoires in COVID-19. Some clones are missing from TCRdb's copy, which holds only in-frame ones; the method was immunoSEQ multiplex PCR. The sample has 72,000 or so clones, roughly nine tenths seen once; the top ten hold about an eighth. Sequences were obtained from peripheral blood. These receptors were collected from a woman in her sixties with acute or convalescent COVID-19.

This clone was detected once. The chain employs TRBV6-2 or TRBV6-3 and TRBJ2-1; the D gene is possibly TRBD1 (5 bases). V was pared by 4 bases and J by 7 bases, with 8 bases between. The CDR3 spans 12 residues. Per the germline V gene, CDR1 is MNHEY and CDR2 is SVGEGT. The CDR3 region is CASSLGDNEQFF. The CDR3 coding sequence is TGTGCCAGCAGTTTAGGGGATAATGAGCAGTTCTTC.

The chain recombines TRBV11-2 with TRBJ2-3; D not certain. Germline CDR1 SGHAT, CDR2 FQNNGV. This CDR3 contains 16 residues. V shed 4 bases and J shed 0 bases, with 14 bases lying between them. The CDR3 DNA follows: TGTGCCAGCAGCTCCACCGCACCGGAGAGCACAGATACGCAGTATTTT. This sequence encodes CASSSTAPESTDTQYF.

The rearrangement uses TRBV27 and TRBJ2-3, with 13 bases matching TRBD2. In germline, CDR1 is MNHEY, CDR2 SMNVEV (reference sequence). J gave up 9 bases and V 4 bases, and 10 bases lay outside the gene matches. The CDR3 totals 16 residues. DNA of the CDR3: TGTGCCAGCAGTTCAACACTAGCGGGGGGGCTATCGACGCAGTATTTT. It is translated as CASSSTLAGGLSTQYF.

V and J are TRBV27 and TRBJ1-1; D is possibly TRBD1 (5 bases). The CDR3 has 12 residues. Germline CDR1 and CDR2: MNHEY and SMNVEV (reference sequence). The V end was cut by 2 bases, the J end by 12 bases, with 13 bases between. CDR3 protein: CASSLRGRRTFF. CDR3 nucleotide sequence: TGTGCCAGCAGTTTAAGGGGCAGGCGGACTTTCTTT.

The chain employs TRBV4-2 and TRBJ2-3; 13 bases match TRBD2. Germline loops: CDR1 LGHNA, CDR2 YNFKEQ. Losses at the gene ends were 1 base for V and 0 bases for J; bases not matched to a gene: 4. The CDR3 contains 18 residues. CDR3 DNA: TGTGCCAGCAGCCAAGGACTAGCGGGGGGCCCTAGCACAGATACGCAGTATTTT. It encodes CASSQGLAGGPSTDTQYF.

This sequence joins TRBV5-6 and TRBJ2-5, with D perhaps matching TRBD2 (6 bases). The CDR3 loop spans 14 amino acids. Germline V gene data show CDR1 as SGHDT and CDR2 as YYEEEE. V shed 0 bases and J shed 2 bases, with 8 bases lying between them. The CDR3 nucleotides are TGTGCCAGCAGCTTGGTAGCGGCTCAAGAGACCCAGTACTTC. Translation: CASSLVAAQETQYF.

The chain uses TRBV6-1 and TRBJ1-6; the D gene is possibly TRBD1 (6 bases). Trimming stripped 5 bases from V and 6 bases from J, with 8 bases between. The CDR3 length is 13 residues. The germline V gene encodes CDR1 MNHNS and CDR2 SASEGT. CDR3 nucleotides: TGTGCCAGCAGTTTACAGGGTAATTCACCCCTCCACTTT. This sequence encodes CASSLQGNSPLHF.

The J gene is TRBJ2-3, the V gene TRBV5-8; TRBD2 matches at 8 bases. V trimming: 4 bases; J trimming: 10 bases; junction bases outside the gene matches: 5. The CDR3 length is 12 residues. The germline gives CDR1 SGHTS, CDR2 YDEGEE. CDR3 sequence reads: CASSHRGGAQYF. The CDR3 DNA is TGTGCCAGCAGCCACCGGGGGGGGGCGCAGTATTTT.

V and J are TRBV5-1 and TRBJ2-7, with D hard to call. The CDR3 runs to 14 residues. Trimming removed 0 bases at V and 3 bases at J, with 10 bases between. CDR1 SGHRS and CDR2 YFSETQ come from the germline V gene. CDR3 in DNA: TGCGCCAGCAGCTTGGCTGGAGCGTACTACGAGCAGTACTTC. Translating gives CASSLAGAYYEQYF.

This chain links TRBV6-1 with TRBJ1-4; tentatively, D is TRBD1 (5 bases). The CDR3 runs 18 residues. Germline CDR1 and CDR2: MNHNS and SASEGT. Trimming left V 4 bases short and J 3 bases short, with 21 bases between. CDR3 residues: CASSAQLFTRDSNEKLFF. DNA for the CDR3: TGTGCCAGCAGTGCCCAGTTGTTTACCAGGGACTCTAATGAAAAACTGTTTTTT.